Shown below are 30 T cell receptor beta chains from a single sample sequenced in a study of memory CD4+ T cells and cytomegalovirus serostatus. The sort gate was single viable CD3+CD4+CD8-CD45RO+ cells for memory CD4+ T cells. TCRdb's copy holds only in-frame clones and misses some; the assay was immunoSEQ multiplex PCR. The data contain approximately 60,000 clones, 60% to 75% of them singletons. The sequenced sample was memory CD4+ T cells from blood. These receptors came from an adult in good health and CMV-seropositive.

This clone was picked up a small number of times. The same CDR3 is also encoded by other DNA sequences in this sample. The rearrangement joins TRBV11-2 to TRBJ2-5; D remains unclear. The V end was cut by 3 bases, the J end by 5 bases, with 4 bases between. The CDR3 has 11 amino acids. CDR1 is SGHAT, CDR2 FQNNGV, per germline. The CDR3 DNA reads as TGTGCCAGCAGCTTCGGGGAGACCCAGTACTTC. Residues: CASSFGETQYF.

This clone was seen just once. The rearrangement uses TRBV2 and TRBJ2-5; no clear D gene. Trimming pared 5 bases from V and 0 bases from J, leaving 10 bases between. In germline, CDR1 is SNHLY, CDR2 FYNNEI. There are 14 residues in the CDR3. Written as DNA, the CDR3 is TGTGCCAGCAGTTACACGTGGTACCAAGAGACCCAGTACTTC. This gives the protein CASSYTWYQETQYF. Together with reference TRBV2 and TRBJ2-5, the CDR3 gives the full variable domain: EPEVTQTPSHQVTQMGQEVILRCVPISNHLYFYWYRQILGQKVEFLVSFYNNEISEKSEIFDDQFSVERPDGSNFTLKIRSTKLEDSAMYFCASSYTWYQETQYFGPGTRLLVL.

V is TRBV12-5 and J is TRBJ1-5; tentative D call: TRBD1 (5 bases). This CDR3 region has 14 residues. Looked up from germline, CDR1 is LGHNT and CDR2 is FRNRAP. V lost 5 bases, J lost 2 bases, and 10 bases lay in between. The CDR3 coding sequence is TGTGCTAGTGGTGTCCAGGGTGGCAATCAGCCCCAGCATTTT. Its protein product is CASGVQGGNQPQHF. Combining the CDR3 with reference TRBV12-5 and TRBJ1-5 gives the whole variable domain DARVTQTPRHKVTEMGQEVTMRCQPILGHNTVFWYRQTMMQGLELLAYFRNRAPLDDSGMPKDRFSAEMPDATLATLKIQPSEPRDSAVYFCASGVQGGNQPQHFGDGTRLSIL.

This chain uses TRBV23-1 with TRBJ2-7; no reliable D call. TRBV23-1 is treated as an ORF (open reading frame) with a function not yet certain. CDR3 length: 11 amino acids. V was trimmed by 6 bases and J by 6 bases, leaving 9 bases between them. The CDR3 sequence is CASRLSGEQYV. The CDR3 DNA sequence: TGCGCCAGCAGACTCTCCGGCGAGCAGTACGTC.

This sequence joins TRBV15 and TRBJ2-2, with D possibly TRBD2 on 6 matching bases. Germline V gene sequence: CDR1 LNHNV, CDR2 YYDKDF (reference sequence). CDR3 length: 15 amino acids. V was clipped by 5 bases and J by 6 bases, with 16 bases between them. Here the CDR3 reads CATSDGRAAAGELFF. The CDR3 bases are TGTGCCACCAGCGACGGGAGAGCTGCCGCCGGGGAGCTGTTTTTT.

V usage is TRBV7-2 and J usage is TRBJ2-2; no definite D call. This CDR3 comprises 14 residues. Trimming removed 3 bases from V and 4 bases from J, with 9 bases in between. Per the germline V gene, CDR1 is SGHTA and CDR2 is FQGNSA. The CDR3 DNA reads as TGTGCCAGCAGCTTCCGTCTGGGCACCGGGGAGCTGTTTTTT. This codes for CASSFRLGTGELFF. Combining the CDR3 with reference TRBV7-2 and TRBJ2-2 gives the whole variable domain GAGVSQSPSNKVTEKGKDVELRCDPISGHTALYWYRQSLGQGLEFLIYFQGNSAPDKSGLPSDRFSAERTGGSVSTLTIQRTQQEDSAVYLCASSFRLGTGELFFGEGSRLTVL.

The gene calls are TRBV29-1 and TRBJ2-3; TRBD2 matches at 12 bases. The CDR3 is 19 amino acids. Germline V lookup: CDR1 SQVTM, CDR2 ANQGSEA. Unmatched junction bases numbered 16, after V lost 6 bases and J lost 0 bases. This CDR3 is CSVRRSTSGRPTSTDTQYF. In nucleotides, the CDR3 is TGCAGCGTCCGCCGTTCTACTAGCGGGAGGCCCACTAGCACAGATACGCAGTATTTT.

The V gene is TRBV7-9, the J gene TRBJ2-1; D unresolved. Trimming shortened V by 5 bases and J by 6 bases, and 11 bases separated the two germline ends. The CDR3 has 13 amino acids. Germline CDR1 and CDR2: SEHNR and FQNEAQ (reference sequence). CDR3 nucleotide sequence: TGTGCCAGCAGCCCCGACCTTCGCAATGAGCAGTTCTTC. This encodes CASSPDLRNEQFF.

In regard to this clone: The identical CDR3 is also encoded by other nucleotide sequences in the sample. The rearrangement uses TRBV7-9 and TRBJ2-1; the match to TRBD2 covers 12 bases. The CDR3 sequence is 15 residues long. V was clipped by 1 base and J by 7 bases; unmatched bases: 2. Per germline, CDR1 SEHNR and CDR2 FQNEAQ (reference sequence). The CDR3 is CASSLGLAGVNEQFF. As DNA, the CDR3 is TGTGCCAGCAGCTTAGGACTAGCGGGAGTGAATGAGCAGTTCTTC.

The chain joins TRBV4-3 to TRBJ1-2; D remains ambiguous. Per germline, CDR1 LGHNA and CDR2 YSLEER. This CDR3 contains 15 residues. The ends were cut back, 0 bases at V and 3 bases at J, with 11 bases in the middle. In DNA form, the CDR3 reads TGCGCCAGCAGCCAAGACAAAGGCGGTCACTATGGCTACACCTTC. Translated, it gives CASSQDKGGHYGYTF.

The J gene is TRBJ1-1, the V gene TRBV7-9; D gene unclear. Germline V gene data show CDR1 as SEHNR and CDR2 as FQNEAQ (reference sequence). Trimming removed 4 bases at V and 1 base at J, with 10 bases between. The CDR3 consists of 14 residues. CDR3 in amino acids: CASSWPAPNTEAFF. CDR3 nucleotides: TGTGCCAGCAGCTGGCCGGCTCCGAACACTGAAGCTTTCTTT.

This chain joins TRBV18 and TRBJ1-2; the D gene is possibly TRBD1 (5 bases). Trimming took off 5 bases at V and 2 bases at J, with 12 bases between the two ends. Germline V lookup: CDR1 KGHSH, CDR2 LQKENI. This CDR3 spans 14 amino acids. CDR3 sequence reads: CASSGTAPNYGYTF. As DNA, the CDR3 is TGTGCCAGCTCAGGGACTGCCCCGAACTATGGCTACACCTTC.

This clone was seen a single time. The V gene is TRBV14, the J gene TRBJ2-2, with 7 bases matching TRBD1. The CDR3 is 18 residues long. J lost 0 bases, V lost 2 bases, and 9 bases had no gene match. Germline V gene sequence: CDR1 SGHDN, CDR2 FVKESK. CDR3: CASSQPTKGQSNTGELFF. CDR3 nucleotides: TGTGCCAGCAGCCAACCAACCAAGGGACAGTCGAACACCGGGGAGCTGTTTTTT.

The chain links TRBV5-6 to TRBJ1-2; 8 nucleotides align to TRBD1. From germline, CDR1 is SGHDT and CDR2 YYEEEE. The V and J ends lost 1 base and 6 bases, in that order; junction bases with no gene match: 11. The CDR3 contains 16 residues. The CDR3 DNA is TGTGCCAGCAGCTTGCGTGGTCGACAGGGGCAGGATGGCTACACCTTC. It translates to CASSLRGRQGQDGYTF.

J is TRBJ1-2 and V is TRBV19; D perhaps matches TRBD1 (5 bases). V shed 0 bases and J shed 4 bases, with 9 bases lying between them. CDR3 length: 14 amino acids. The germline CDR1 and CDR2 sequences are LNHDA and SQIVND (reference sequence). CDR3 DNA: TGTGCCAGTAGTATAGACGCCGGGGGCTATGGCTACACCTTC. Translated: CASSIDAGGYGYTF.

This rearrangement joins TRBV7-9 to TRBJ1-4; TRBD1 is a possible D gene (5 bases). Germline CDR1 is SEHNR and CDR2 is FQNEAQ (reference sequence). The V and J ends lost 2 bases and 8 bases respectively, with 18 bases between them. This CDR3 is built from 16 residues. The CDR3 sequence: CASSLRSPGGGEKLFF. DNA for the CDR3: TGTGCCAGCAGCTTAAGATCTCCCGGGGGGGGAGAAAAACTGTTTTTT.

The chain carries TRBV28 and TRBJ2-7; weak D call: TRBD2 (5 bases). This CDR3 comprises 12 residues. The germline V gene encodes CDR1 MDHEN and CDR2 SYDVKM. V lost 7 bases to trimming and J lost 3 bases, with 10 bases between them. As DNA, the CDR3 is TGTGCCAGCATGGGGAGTCACTACGAGCAGTACTTC. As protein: CASMGSHYEQYF.

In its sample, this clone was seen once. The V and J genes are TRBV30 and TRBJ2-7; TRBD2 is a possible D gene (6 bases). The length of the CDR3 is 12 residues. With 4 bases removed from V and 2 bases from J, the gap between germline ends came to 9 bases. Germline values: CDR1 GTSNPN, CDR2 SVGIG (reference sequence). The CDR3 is CAWKGGTYEQYF. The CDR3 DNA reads TGTGCCTGGAAGGGCGGGACCTACGAGCAGTACTTC.

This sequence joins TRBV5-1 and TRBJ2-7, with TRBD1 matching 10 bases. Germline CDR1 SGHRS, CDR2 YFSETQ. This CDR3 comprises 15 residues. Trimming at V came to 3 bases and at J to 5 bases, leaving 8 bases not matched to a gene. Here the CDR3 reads CASSWTGQGFDEQYF. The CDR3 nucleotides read TGCGCCAGCAGCTGGACGGGACAGGGGTTCGACGAGCAGTACTTC.

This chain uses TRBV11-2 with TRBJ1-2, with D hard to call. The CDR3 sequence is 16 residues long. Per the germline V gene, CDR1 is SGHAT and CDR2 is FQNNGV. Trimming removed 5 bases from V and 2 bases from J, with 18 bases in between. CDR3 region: CASSHPRTPSNYGYTF. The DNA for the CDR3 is TGTGCCAGCAGCCACCCTCGGACCCCTTCAAACTATGGCTACACCTTC.

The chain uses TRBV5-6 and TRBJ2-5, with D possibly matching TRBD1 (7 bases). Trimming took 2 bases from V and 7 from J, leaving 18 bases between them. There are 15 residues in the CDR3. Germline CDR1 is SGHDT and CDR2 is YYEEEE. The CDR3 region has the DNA TGTGCCAGCAGCTTTTCACGCAGGGGGGACAGGACCCAGTACTTC. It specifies CASSFSRRGDRTQYF.

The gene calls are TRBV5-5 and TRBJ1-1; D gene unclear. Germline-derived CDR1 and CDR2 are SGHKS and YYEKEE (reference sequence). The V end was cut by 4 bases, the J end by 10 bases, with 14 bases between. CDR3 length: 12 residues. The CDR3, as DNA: TGTGCCAGCAGCCAGGACTGGGATCCAGCTTTCTTT. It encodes CASSQDWDPAFF.

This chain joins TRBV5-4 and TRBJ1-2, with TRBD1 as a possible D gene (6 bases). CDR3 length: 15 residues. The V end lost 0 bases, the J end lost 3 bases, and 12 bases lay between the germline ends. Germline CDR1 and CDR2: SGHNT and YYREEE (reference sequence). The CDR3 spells CASSLAGGHDYGYTF. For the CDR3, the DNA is TGTGCCAGCAGCTTGGCGGGGGGGCATGACTATGGCTACACCTTC.

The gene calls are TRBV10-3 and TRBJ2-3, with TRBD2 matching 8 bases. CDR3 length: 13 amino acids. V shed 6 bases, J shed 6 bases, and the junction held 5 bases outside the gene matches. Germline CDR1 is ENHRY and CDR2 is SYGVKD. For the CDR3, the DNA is TGTGCCATCAGCGGACTAGCAACGGATACGCAGTATTTT. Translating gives CAISGLATDTQYF.

The CDR3 region has the DNA TGTGCCAGCAGTTTACCCATCCCTGTACCCGCGCGGGACACTGAAGCTTTCTTT. It is translated as CASSLPIPVPARDTEAFF. The chain recombines TRBV28 with TRBJ1-1, with D uncertain. This CDR3 contains 18 residues. Germline V lookup: CDR1 MDHEN, CDR2 SYDVKM. Trimming cost V 2 bases and J 3 bases, with 22 bases left between them.

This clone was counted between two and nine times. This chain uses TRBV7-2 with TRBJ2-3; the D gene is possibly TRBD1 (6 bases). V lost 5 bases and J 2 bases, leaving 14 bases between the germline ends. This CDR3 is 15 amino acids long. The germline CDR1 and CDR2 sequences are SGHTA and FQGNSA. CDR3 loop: CASSLRQVSTDTQYF. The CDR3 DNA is TGTGCCAGCAGCCTGCGACAGGTTTCCACAGATACGCAGTATTTT.

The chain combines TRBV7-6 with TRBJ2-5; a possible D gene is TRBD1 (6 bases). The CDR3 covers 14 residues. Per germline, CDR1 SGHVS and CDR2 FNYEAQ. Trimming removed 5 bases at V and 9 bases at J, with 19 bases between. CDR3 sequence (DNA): TGTGCCAGCAGCCCGCAATGGGACACTCAGGCCCAGTACTTC. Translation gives CASSPQWDTQAQYF.

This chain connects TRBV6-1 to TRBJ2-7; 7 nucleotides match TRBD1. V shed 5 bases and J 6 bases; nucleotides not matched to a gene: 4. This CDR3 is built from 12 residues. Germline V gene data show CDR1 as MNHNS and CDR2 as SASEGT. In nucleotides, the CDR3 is TGTGCCAGCAGTCGGGACAGTACCGAGCAGTACGTC. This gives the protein CASSRDSTEQYV.

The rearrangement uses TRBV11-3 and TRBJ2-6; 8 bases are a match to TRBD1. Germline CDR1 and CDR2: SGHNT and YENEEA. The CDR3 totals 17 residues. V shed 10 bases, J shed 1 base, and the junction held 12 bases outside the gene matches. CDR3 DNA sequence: TGTGCCACCGCCTCGGGACAGGCCCTATCTGGGGCCAACGTCCTGACTTTC. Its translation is CATASGQALSGANVLTF. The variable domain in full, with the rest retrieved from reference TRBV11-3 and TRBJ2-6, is EAGVVQSPRYKIIEKKQPVAFWCNPISGHNTLYWYLQNLGQGPELLIRYENEEAVDDSQLPKDRFSAERLKGVDSTLKIQPAELGDSAVYLCATASGQALSGANVLTFGAGSRLTVL.

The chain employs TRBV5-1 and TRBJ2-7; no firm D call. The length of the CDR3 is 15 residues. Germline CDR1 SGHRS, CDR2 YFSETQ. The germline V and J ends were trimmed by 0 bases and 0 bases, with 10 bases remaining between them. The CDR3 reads CASSLEAASSYEQYF. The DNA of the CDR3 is TGCGCCAGCAGCTTGGAGGCGGCTAGCTCCTACGAGCAGTACTTC.